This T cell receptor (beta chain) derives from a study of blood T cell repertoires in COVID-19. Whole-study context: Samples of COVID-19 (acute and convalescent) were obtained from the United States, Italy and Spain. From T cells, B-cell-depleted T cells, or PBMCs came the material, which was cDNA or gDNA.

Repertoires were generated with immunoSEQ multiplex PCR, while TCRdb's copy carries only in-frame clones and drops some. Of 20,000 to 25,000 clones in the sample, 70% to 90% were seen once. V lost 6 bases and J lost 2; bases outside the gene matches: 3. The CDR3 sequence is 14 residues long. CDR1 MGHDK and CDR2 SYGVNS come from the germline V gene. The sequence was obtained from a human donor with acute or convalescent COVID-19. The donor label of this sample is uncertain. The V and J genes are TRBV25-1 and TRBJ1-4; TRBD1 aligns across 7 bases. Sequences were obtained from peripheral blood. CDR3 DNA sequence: TGTGCCAGCAGCCCGGGACAGACTAATGAAAAACTGTTTTTT. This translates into CASSPGQTNEKLFF.